Included here is one T cell receptor beta chain sequence, with context. The antigen is undetermined. The assay was immunoSEQ multiplex PCR, and TCRdb's table has in-frame clones only and misses some. The sample contains 85,000 to 100,000 clones, over 60% of which appear only once. J gave up 2 bases and V 6 bases, and 7 bases lay outside the gene matches. Germline lookup yields CDR1 SGHKS and CDR2 YYEKEE (reference sequence). The CDR3 runs 15 residues. Pooled CD45RO+ cells and CCR7-negative CD45RA+ TemRA cells made up CD8 memory. The data belong to a study of shared clonotypes between healthy human individuals. Regarding the study as a whole: It was only blood that was sampled, and tissue repertoires likely differ. Naive subsets generally had larger estimated richness than memory subsets. Roughly 5% of naive CD4 clonotypes were shared across four donors.

The sequencing input was memory CD8+ T cells sorted from blood. The subset here: CD45RO+ cells pooled with CCR7-negative TemRA cells. The receptor's source is a young man in good health. The chain joins TRBV5-5 to TRBJ2-3; 9 bases are shared with TRBD2. CDR3 loop: CASTRREGFTDTQYF. The CDR3 nucleotides are TGTGCCAGCACCCGGCGGGAGGGCTTCACAGATACGCAGTATTTT. Drawing the rest from reference TRBV5-5 and TRBJ2-3, the complete variable domain is DAGVTQSPTHLIKTRGQQVTLRCSPISGHKSVSWYQQVLGQGPQFIFQYYEKEERGRGNFPDRFSARQFPNYSSELNVNALLLGDSALYLCASTRREGFTDTQYFGPGTRLTVL.